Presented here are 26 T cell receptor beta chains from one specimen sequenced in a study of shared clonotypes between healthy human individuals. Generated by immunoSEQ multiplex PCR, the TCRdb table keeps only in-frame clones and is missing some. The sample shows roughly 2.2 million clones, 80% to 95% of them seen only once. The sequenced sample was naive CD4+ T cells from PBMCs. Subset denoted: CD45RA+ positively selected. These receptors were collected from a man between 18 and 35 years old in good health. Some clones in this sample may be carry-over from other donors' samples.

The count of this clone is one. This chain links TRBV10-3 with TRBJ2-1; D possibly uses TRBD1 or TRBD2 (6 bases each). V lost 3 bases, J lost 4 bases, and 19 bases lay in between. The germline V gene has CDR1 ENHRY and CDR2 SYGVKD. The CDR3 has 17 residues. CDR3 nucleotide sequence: TGTGCCATCAGTGATTACCTACAGTTAGGGGGGTACAATGAGCAGTTCTTC. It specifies CAISDYLQLGGYNEQFF.

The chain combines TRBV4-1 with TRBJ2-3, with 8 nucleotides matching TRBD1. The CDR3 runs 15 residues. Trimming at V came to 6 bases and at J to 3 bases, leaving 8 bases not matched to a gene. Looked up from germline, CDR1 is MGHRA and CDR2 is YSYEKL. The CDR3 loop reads CASRRRDRHTDTQYF. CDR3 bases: TGCGCCAGCAGACGCAGGGACAGGCATACAGATACGCAGTATTTT.

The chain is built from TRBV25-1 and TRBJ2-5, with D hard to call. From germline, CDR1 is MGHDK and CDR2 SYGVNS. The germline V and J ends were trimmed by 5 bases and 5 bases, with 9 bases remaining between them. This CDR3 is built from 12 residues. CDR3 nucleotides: TGTGCCAGCAGTCGCTTTGAGGAGACCCAGTACTTC. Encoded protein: CASSRFEETQYF.

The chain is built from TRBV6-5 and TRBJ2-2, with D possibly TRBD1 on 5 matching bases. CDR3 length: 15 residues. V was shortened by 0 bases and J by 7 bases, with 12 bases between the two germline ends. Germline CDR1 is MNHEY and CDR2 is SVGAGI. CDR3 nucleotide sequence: TGTGCCAGCAGTTACTCGAATAGGGGCGGCGGGGAGCTGTTTTTT. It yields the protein CASSYSNRGGGELFF.

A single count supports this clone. CDR3 protein: CASSEALRRGEQFF. Written as DNA, the CDR3 is TGTGCCAGCAGTGAAGCGCTTCGGCGGGGTGAGCAGTTCTTC. This chain links TRBV2 with TRBJ2-1; the D gene is possibly TRBD2 (6 bases). Trimming left V 0 bases short and J 9 bases short, with 12 bases between. CDR3 length: 14 residues. The germline V gene encodes CDR1 SNHLY and CDR2 FYNNEI. The full variable domain, completed using reference TRBV2 and TRBJ2-1, is EPEVTQTPSHQVTQMGQEVILRCVPISNHLYFYWYRQILGQKVEFLVSFYNNEISEKSEIFDDQFSVERPDGSNFTLKIRSTKLEDSAMYFCASSEALRRGEQFFGPGTRLTVL.

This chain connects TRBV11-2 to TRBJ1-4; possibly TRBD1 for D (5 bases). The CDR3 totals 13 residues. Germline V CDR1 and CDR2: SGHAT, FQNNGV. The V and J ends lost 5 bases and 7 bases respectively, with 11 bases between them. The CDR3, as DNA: TGTGCCAGCAGCCTACGACAGTCTGAAAAACTGTTTTTT. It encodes CASSLRQSEKLFF.

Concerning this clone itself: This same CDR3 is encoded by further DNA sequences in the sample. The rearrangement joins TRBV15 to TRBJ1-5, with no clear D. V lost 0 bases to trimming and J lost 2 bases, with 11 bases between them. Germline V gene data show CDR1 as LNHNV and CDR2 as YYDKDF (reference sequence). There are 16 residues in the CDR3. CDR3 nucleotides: TGTGCCACCAGCAGAGATTTGGGCGGGCGCAATCAGCCCCAGCATTTT. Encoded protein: CATSRDLGGRNQPQHF.

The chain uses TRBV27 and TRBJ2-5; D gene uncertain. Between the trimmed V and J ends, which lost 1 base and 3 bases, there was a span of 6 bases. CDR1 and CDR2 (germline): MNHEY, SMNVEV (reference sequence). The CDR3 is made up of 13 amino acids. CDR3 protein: CASSLFRKETQYF. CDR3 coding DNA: TGTGCCAGCAGTTTATTTAGAAAAGAGACCCAGTACTTC.

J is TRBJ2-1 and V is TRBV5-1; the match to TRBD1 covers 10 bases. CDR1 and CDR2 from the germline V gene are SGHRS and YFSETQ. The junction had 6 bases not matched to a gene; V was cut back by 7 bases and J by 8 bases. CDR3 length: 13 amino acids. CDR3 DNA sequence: TGCGCCAGCGACAGGGGGCGAGGCGATGAGCAGTTCTTC. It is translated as CASDRGRGDEQFF.

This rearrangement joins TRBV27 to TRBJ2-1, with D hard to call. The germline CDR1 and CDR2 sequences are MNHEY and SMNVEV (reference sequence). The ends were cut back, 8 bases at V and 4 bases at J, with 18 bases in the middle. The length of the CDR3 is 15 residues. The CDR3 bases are TGTGCCAGCTCGCCTTCGTGGCAGGTTTACAATGAGCAGTTCTTC. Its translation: CASSPSWQVYNEQFF.

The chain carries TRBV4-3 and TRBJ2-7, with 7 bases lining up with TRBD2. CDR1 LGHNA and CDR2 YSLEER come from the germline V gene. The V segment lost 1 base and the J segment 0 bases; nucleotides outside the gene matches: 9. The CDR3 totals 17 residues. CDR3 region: CASSQGLSGAFSYEQYF. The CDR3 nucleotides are TGCGCCAGCAGCCAAGGGCTAAGCGGGGCGTTCTCCTACGAGCAGTACTTC.

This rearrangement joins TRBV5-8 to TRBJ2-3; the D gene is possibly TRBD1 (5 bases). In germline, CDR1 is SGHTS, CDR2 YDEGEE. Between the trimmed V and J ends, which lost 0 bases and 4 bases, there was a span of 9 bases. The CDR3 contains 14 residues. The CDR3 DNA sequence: TGTGCCAGCAGCTTGGGGGGCCACGCAGATACGCAGTATTTT. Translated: CASSLGGHADTQYF.

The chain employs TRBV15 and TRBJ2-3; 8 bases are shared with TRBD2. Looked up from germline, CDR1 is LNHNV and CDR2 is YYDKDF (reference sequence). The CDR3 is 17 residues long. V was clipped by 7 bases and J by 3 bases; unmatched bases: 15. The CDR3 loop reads CATTTSWTSRVTDTQYF. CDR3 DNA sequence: TGTGCCACCACGACGAGCTGGACTAGCCGGGTAACAGATACGCAGTATTTT.

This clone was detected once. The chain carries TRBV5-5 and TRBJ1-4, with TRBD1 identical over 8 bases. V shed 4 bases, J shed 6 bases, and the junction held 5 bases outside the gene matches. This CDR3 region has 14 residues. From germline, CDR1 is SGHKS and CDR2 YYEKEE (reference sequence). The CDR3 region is CASSGTGGDEKLFF. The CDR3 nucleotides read TGTGCCAGCAGCGGGACAGGCGGGGATGAAAAACTGTTTTTT.

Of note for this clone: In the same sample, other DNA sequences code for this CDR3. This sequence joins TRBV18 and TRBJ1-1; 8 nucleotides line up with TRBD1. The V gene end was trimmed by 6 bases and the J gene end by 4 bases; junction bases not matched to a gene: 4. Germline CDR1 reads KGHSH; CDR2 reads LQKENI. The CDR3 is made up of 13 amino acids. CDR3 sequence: CASSRDRGTEAFF. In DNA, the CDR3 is TGTGCCAGCTCCCGCGACAGGGGCACTGAAGCTTTCTTT.

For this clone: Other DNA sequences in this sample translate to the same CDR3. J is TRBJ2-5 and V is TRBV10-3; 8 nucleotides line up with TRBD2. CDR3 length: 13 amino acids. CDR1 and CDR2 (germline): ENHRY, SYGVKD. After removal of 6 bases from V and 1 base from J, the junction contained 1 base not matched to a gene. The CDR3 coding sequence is TGTGCCATCAGCACTAGCGGCCAAGAGACCCAGTACTTC. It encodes CAISTSGQETQYF.

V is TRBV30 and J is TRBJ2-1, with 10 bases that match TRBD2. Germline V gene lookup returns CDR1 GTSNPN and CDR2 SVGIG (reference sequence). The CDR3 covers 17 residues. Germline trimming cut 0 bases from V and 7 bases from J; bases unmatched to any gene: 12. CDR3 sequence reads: CAWSVLRTSGAGNEQFF. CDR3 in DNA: TGTGCCTGGAGTGTACTTCGGACTAGCGGAGCGGGGAATGAGCAGTTCTTC.

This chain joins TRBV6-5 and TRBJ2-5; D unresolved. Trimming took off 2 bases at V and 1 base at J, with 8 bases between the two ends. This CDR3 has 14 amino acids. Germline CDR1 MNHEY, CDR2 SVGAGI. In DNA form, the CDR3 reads TGTGCCAGCAGTTACGATCTGGCCCAAGAGACCCAGTACTTC. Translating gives CASSYDLAQETQYF.

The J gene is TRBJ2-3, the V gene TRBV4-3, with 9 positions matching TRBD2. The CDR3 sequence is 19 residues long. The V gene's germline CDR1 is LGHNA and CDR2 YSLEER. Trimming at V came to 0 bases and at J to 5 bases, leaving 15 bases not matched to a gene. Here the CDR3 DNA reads TGCGCCAGCAGCCAAGATTCGTGGCGGGAGGGCCCCATGGTAGATACGCAGTATTTT. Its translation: CASSQDSWREGPMVDTQYF.

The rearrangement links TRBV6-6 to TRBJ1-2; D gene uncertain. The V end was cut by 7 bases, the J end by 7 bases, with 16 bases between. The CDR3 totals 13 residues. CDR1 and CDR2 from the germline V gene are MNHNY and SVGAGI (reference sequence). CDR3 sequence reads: CASTLDSEGGYTF. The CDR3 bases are TGTGCCAGCACCCTAGATTCTGAGGGTGGCTACACCTTC.

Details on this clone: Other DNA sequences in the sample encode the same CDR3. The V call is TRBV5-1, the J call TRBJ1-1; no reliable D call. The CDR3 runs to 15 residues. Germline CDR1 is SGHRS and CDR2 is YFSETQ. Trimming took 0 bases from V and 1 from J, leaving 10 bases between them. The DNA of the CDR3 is TGCGCCAGCAGCTTGGAAGGACGGCGGAACACTGAAGCTTTCTTT. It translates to CASSLEGRRNTEAFF.

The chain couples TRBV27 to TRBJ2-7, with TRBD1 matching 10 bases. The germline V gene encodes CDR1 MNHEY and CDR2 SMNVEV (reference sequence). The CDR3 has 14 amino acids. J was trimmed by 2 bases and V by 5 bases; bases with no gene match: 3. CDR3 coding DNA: TGTGCCAGCAGTCTGACAGGGGGCCCCTACGAGCAGTACTTC. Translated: CASSLTGGPYEQYF.

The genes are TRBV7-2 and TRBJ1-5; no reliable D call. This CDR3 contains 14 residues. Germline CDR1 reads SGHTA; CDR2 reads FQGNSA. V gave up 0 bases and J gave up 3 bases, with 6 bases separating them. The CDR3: CASSLAPLNQPQHF. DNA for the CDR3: TGTGCCAGCAGCTTAGCACCGCTCAATCAGCCCCAGCATTTT.

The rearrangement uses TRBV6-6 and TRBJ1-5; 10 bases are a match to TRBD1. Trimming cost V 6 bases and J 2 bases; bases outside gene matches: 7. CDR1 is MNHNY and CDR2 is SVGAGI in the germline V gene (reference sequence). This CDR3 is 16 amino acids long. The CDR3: CASRTWGTGGNQPQHF. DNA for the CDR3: TGTGCCAGCAGAACGTGGGGGACAGGGGGCAATCAGCCCCAGCATTTT.

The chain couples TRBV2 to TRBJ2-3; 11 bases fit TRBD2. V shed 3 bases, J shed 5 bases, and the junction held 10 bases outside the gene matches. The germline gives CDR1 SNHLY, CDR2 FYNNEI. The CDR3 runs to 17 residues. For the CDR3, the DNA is TGTGCCAGCAGTGACGGACTAGCGGGCAGATTGGGAGATACGCAGTATTTT. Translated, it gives CASSDGLAGRLGDTQYF.

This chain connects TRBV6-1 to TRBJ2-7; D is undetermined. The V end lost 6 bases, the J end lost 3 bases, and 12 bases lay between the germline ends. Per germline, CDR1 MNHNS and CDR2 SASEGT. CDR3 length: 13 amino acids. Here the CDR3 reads CASRKNVDYEQYF. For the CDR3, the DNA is TGTGCCAGCAGGAAAAACGTCGACTACGAGCAGTACTTC.